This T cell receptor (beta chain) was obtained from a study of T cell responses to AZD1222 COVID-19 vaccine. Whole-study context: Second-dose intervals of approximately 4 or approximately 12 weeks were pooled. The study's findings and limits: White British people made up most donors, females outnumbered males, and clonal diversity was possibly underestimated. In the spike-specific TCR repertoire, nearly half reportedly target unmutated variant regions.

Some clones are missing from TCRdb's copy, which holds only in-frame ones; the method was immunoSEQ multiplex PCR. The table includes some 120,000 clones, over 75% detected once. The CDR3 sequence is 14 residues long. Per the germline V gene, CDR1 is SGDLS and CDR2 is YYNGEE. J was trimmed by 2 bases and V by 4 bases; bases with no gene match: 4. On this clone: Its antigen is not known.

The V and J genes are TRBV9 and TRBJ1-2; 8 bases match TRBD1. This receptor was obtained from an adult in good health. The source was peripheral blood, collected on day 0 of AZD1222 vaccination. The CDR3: CASSPRDRNYGYTF. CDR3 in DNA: TGTGCCAGCAGCCCCCGGGACAGGAACTATGGCTACACCTTC.